These T cell receptor beta chains were read from a single sample in a study of cytomegalovirus exposure and HLA in healthy donors. The table came from immunoSEQ multiplex PCR; TCRdb's copy has only in-frame clones and leaves some out. The sample contains about 140,000 clones, 80% of which appear only once. Sequenced material: PBMCs. These receptors all stem from a male donor in good health and CMV-seronegative. Each CDR3 is given with its conserved first and last residue. The D gene is left open where the match is weak. Not every row has a clone size; where given, it reads once, few, many or a size class.

d_call	v_call	j_call	clone_size	cdr3_aa	cdr3_nt
.	TRBV18	TRBJ1-5	.	CASSPRQNNQPQHF	TGTGCCAGCTCTCCTCGACAGAACAATCAGCCCCAGCATTTT
.	TRBV30	TRBJ2-2	.	CAWSETSTGELFF	TGTGCCTGGAGCGAAACTAGTACCGGGGAGCTGTTTTTT
.	TRBV6-5	TRBJ2-7	.	CASSYRQGLSEQYF	TGTGCCAGCAGCTATCGGCAGGGGTTAAGCGAGCAGTACTTC
.	TRBV6-1	TRBJ1-1	once	CASRDINKNTEAFF	TGTGCCAGCAGAGACATAAATAAGAACACTGAAGCTTTCTTT
.	TRBV6-5	TRBJ1-5	.	CASSEGAGNQPQHF	TGTGCCAGCAGTGAAGGGGCGGGAAATCAGCCCCAGCATTTT
.	TRBV27	TRBJ1-5	.	CASSLSGGSNQPQHF	TGTGCCAGCAGTTTATCGGGGGGAAGCAATCAGCCCCAGCATTTT
TRBD1	TRBV6-1	TRBJ1-2	.	CASSAGTGTYGYTF	TGTGCCAGCAGCGCCGGGACAGGAACCTATGGCTACACCTTC
.	TRBV5-1	TRBJ1-1	.	CASSYVEGVGTEAFF	TGCGCCAGCAGCTATGTAGAGGGAGTGGGTACTGAAGCTTTCTTT
TRBD2	TRBV18	TRBJ2-7	.	CASSSNSGGASPYEQYF	TGTGCCAGCTCATCGAATAGCGGGGGCGCATCCCCCTACGAGCAGTACTTC
.	TRBV7-2	TRBJ1-4	once	CASSLGRVGKLFF	TGTGCCAGCAGCCTAGGCAGGGTGGGAAAACTGTTTTTT
TRBD1	TRBV7-9	TRBJ1-4	.	CASSLVSQGDEKLFF	TGTGCCAGCAGCTTAGTCAGTCAGGGGGATGAAAAACTGTTTTTT
TRBD1	TRBV7-9	TRBJ1-2	.	CASSLVRTGEDLNGYTF	TGTGCCAGCAGCTTAGTTCGCACAGGGGAAGATCTCAATGGCTACACCTTC
.	TRBV29-1	TRBJ2-5	.	CSAAAGDETQYF	TGCAGCGCCGCCGCAGGGGACGAGACCCAGTACTTC
TRBD1	TRBV7-2	TRBJ1-4	.	CASSDRGPFNEKLFF	TGTGCCAGCAGCGACAGGGGACCGTTTAATGAAAAACTGTTTTTT
.	TRBV20-1	TRBJ2-3	once	CSAPKGGLEYF	TGCAGTGCTCCCAAGGGGGGGTTGGAGTATTTT
TRBD1	TRBV6-1	TRBJ2-5	.	CASSPSTGSKTQYF	TGTGCCAGCAGTCCTTCGACAGGGTCAAAGACCCAGTACTTC
.	TRBV19	TRBJ1-5	.	CASSWASRGNQPQHF	TGTGCCAGTAGCTGGGCCTCACGGGGGAATCAGCCCCAGCATTTT
.	TRBV5-5	TRBJ1-6	.	CASSLGQVYNSPLHF	TGTGCCAGCAGCTTGGGACAGGTATATAATTCACCCCTCCACTTT
.	TRBV27	TRBJ2-1	once	CASHLAGAYNEQFF	TGTGCCAGTCACCTGGCGGGGGCGTACAATGAGCAGTTCTTC
.	TRBV7-9	TRBJ1-5	once	CASSLDQGNQPQHF	TGTGCCAGCAGCTTAGACCAGGGGAATCAGCCCCAGCATTTT
.	TRBV30	TRBJ1-6	.	CAWLAGTNNSPLHF	TGTGCCTGGTTAGCAGGGACAAATAATTCACCCCTCCACTTT
TRBD1	TRBV7-3	TRBJ2-2	.	CAGSPTGRAGELFF	TGTGCCGGCAGCCCGACAGGGCGGGCCGGGGAGCTGTTTTTT
TRBD1	TRBV2	TRBJ2-3	.	CASYRDRGSDTQYF	TGTGCCAGTTACCGGGACAGGGGGTCGGATACGCAGTATTTT
TRBD2	TRBV27	TRBJ2-3	few	CASKPLAGGATDTQYF	TGTGCCAGCAAACCACTAGCGGGGGGGGCCACAGATACGCAGTATTTT
.	TRBV6-5	TRBJ1-1	medium-sized	CASSQGGDTEAFF	TGTGCCAGCAGTCAAGGGGGGGACACTGAAGCTTTCTTT
TRBD1	TRBV4-1	TRBJ2-2	once	CASSPGTGNTGELFF	TGCGCCAGCAGCCCCGGGACAGGGAACACCGGGGAGCTGTTTTTT
TRBD2	TRBV19	TRBJ2-2	.	CASSHPGGPSGELFF	TGTGCCAGTAGTCACCCGGGGGGGCCGAGCGGGGAGCTGTTTTTT